Each of the 27 T cell receptor beta chains below was sequenced from the same sample in a study of monozygotic twins with inflammatory bowel disease. TCRdb re-called the 5' RACE reads and shows each CDR3 protein once, DNA omitted. This listing includes 420,000 or so distinct CDR3 sequences. Sequenced input: blood. The receptors were sampled from a human donor with ulcerative colitis or Crohn's disease, or a healthy co-twin of an affected twin (not recorded which).

This chain joins TRBV25-1 and TRBJ1-2. CDR1 is MGHDK, CDR2 SYGVNS, per germline. The CDR3 covers 15 residues. CDR3 amino acids: CASSEYGPLAGGYTF.

V is TRBV10-3 and J is TRBJ2-7; TCRdb's D call of TRBD2 is untestable without DNA. Germline assignment: CDR1 ENHRY and CDR2 SYGVKD. The length of the CDR3 is 14 residues. The CDR3 region is CAIRGTSGKYEQYF.

The V and J genes are TRBV13 and TRBJ1-6; the D call of TRBD1 rests on TCRdb alone, since no DNA is present to check it. This CDR3 has 15 amino acids. Per the germline V gene, CDR1 is PRHDT and CDR2 is FYEKMQ (reference sequence). The chain's CDR3 is CASSLGPGGDSPLHF.

The chain joins TRBV27 to TRBJ2-2; TCRdb gives TRBD2 as the D gene, but with no DNA this cannot be confirmed. The CDR3 loop spans 14 amino acids. Per germline, CDR1 MNHEY and CDR2 SMNVEV (reference sequence). CDR3 residues: CASSPRTIPGELFF.

The chain employs TRBV5-1 and TRBJ2-7; TCRdb's assignment of TRBD2 cannot be checked, as there is no DNA. In germline, CDR1 is SGHRS, CDR2 YFSETQ. The CDR3 consists of 13 residues. The CDR3: CASRASGTYEQYF.

J is TRBJ2-2 and V is TRBV11-2; the TCRdb D gene call, TRBD1, has no DNA to confirm it. Germline CDR1 reads SGHAT; CDR2 reads FQNNGV. CDR3 length: 18 amino acids. CDR3 loop: CASSSPRGAVLRAGELFF.

The genes are TRBV10-3 and TRBJ1-5. Germline V gives CDR1 ENHRY, CDR2 SYGVKD. CDR3 length: 12 residues. CDR3 residues: CATRDSNQPQHF.

The CDR3 spells CASSQDPSGADTQYF. V gene TRBV4-2 combines with J gene TRBJ2-3; TCRdb reports TRBD2, a call that lacks DNA to check it against. Germline CDR1 reads LGHNA; CDR2 reads YNFKEQ. CDR3 length equals 15 residues.

The V and J genes are TRBV6-5 and TRBJ2-2. CDR3 size: 15 residues. Germline-derived CDR1 and CDR2 are MNHEY and SVGAGI. The CDR3 reads CASSYQRMNTGELFF.

The chain uses TRBV24-1 and TRBJ2-2; the TRBD2 assignment by TCRdb is unverifiable without DNA. The CDR3 totals 20 residues. The germline V gene has CDR1 KGHDR and CDR2 SFDVKD. The CDR3 here is CATSGGPTSGSLTHTGELFF.

The chain combines TRBV20-1 with TRBJ2-3; TCRdb outputs TRBD2, but without DNA this stays unchecked. The CDR3 length is 19 residues. The germline CDR1 and CDR2 sequences are DFQATT and SNEGSKA (reference sequence). The CDR3: CSARDLLGSSGRFTDTQYF.

This sequence joins TRBV9 and TRBJ1-1; with no DNA, the TCRdb D assignment of TRBD1 cannot be verified. CDR3 length: 15 residues. From germline, CDR1 is SGDLS and CDR2 YYNGEE. CDR3 residues: CASSGMGRLNTEAFF.

The chain carries TRBV7-2 and TRBJ1-3. The CDR3 runs to 16 residues. Germline CDR1 SGHTA, CDR2 FQGNSA. The CDR3 is CASSLAQGGSGNTIYF. Drawing the rest from reference TRBV7-2 and TRBJ1-3, the complete variable domain is GAGVSQSPSNKVTEKGKDVELRCDPISGHTALYWYRQSLGQGLEFLIYFQGNSAPDKSGLPSDRFSAERTGGSVSTLTIQRTQQEDSAVYLCASSLAQGGSGNTIYFGEGSWLTVV.

The chain uses TRBV19 and TRBJ2-3; TCRdb's D call of TRBD2 is untestable without DNA. Germline V gives CDR1 LNHDA, CDR2 SQIVND (reference sequence). The CDR3 sequence is 15 residues long. The CDR3 here is CASRTIGSDTDTQYF. The full variable domain, with the rest looked up from reference TRBV19 and TRBJ2-3, is DGGITQSPKYLFRKEGQNVTLSCEQNLNHDAMYWYRQDPGQGLRLIYYSQIVNDFQKGDIAEGYSVSREKKESFPLTVTSAQKNPTAFYLCASRTIGSDTDTQYFGPGTRLTVL.

V and J are TRBV28 and TRBJ2-1; as DNA is missing, the TRBD2 call by TCRdb cannot be tested. The germline gives CDR1 MDHEN, CDR2 SYDVKM. This CDR3 comprises 14 residues. The CDR3: CASTQTSGRNEQFF.

The V gene is TRBV6-5, the J gene TRBJ1-3. Germline CDR1 is MNHEY and CDR2 is SVGAGI. The CDR3 runs to 15 residues. CDR3 in amino acids: CASSYSLAAGNTIYF.

The J gene is TRBJ2-3, the V gene TRBV7-2; TCRdb returns TRBD2, unconfirmable since there is no DNA. Germline V gene sequence: CDR1 SGHTA, CDR2 FQGNSA. The CDR3 length is 16 residues. The CDR3 sequence: CASSLGAGGPTDTQYF.

CDR3 sequence: CASSLALGAEPKPPDYEQYF. The chain is built from TRBV12-3 or TRBV12-4 and TRBJ2-7; TCRdb's assignment of TRBD1 cannot be checked, as there is no DNA. There are 20 residues in the CDR3.

The chain combines TRBV10-2 with TRBJ2-5; TCRdb gives TRBD1 as the D gene, but with no DNA this cannot be confirmed. The length of the CDR3 is 13 residues. Germline-derived CDR1 and CDR2 are WSHSY and SAAADI. The CDR3 is CASRIGIQETQYF.

The chain has TRBV25-1 and TRBJ1-5. Germline-derived CDR1 and CDR2 are MGHDK and SYGVNS. The CDR3 sequence is 12 residues long. CDR3 sequence reads: CASSDVNQPQHF.

V gene TRBV19 combines with J gene TRBJ1-2; the TCRdb call, TRBD1, lacks DNA for checking. Looked up from germline, CDR1 is LNHDA and CDR2 is SQIVND (reference sequence). The CDR3 has 14 residues. The chain's CDR3 is CASRPTGENYGYTF. Looking up the rest from reference TRBV19 and TRBJ1-2 gives the full variable domain: DGGITQSPKYLFRKEGQNVTLSCEQNLNHDAMYWYRQDPGQGLRLIYYSQIVNDFQKGDIAEGYSVSREKKESFPLTVTSAQKNPTAFYLCASRPTGENYGYTFGSGTRLTVV.

The chain combines TRBV12-5 with TRBJ2-3. Germline values: CDR1 LGHNT, CDR2 FRNRAP. The CDR3 is made up of 13 amino acids. The CDR3 spells CASTHSSTDTQYF.

The rearrangement joins TRBV3-1 to TRBJ1-5. Germline CDR1 LGHDT, CDR2 YNNKEL (reference sequence). This CDR3 has 14 amino acids. The CDR3 protein is CASSIGDLNQPQHF.

The chain joins TRBV5-1 to TRBJ2-7; TCRdb's D call, TRBD1, is unchecked because there is no DNA. This CDR3 contains 14 residues. Germline values: CDR1 SGHRS, CDR2 YFSETQ. CDR3 amino acids: CASSIWTGNYEQYF.

The chain uses TRBV6-5 and TRBJ2-4; the D call of TRBD2 rests on TCRdb alone, since no DNA is present to check it. Germline CDR1 MNHEY, CDR2 SVGAGI. CDR3 length: 16 amino acids. The chain's CDR3 is CASSSLGDLAKNIQYF.

The chain has TRBV5-4 and TRBJ2-7; TCRdb calls TRBD1, which cannot be checked without DNA. Germline V gene data show CDR1 as SGHNT and CDR2 as YYREEE (reference sequence). The CDR3 loop spans 14 amino acids. The chain's CDR3 is CASSSGQGTYEQYF.

V is TRBV7-9 and J is TRBJ2-1. This CDR3 is built from 14 residues. Germline V gene data show CDR1 as SEHNR and CDR2 as FQNEAQ (reference sequence). The CDR3 sequence: CASSLDIGENEQFF. Combining the CDR3 with reference TRBV7-9 and TRBJ2-1 gives the whole variable domain DTGVSQNPRHKITKRGQNVTFRCDPISEHNRLYWYRQTLGQGPEFLTYFQNEAQLEKSRLLSDRFSAERPKGSFSTLEIQRTEQGDSAMYLCASSLDIGENEQFFGPGTRLTVL.